The 10 T cell receptor beta chains below were found in one sample sequenced in a study of control samples from healthy donors and cancer patients. Produced via immunoSEQ multiplex PCR; TCRdb's table is partial and in-frame only. The top ten clones hold 9.5% to 13% of a sample with 70,000 to 85,000 clones, roughly 82% of them seen once. The source material was PBMCs. The receptors come from a man in his sixties with head and neck cancer.

The chain is built from TRBV27 and TRBJ2-5, with TRBD1 as a possible D gene (6 bases). Between the trimmed V and J ends, which lost 5 bases and 1 base, there was a span of 17 bases. The CDR3 runs 16 residues. CDR1 and CDR2 from the germline V gene are MNHEY and SMNVEV (reference sequence). The DNA of the CDR3 is TGTGCCAGCAGTCTCCGGGCCAGGGGACCCCAAGAGACCCAGTACTTC. Protein product: CASSLRARGPQETQYF.

The chain has TRBV24-1 and TRBJ2-1; D is perhaps TRBD2 (5 bases). Per germline, CDR1 KGHDR and CDR2 SFDVKD. Trimming stripped 4 bases from V and 3 bases from J, with 12 bases between. CDR3 length: 15 amino acids. The CDR3 reads CATSEASAGYNEQFF. The CDR3 region has the DNA TGTGCCACCAGTGAAGCTTCGGCGGGCTACAATGAGCAGTTCTTC.

The chain joins TRBV4-1 to TRBJ2-7, with TRBD1 identical over 10 bases. V dropped 0 bases and J dropped 7; count of bases not matched to a gene: 9. Looked up from germline, CDR1 is MGHRA and CDR2 is YSYEKL. The CDR3 length is 16 residues. CDR3 nucleotides: TGCGCCAGCAGCCAAGATTGGAGACAGGGGGCGCGTGAGCAGTACTTC. It codes for CASSQDWRQGAREQYF.

The rearrangement uses TRBV5-1 and TRBJ2-7; no clear D. The CDR3 consists of 13 residues. The V and J ends lost 0 bases and 2 bases respectively, with 6 bases between them. CDR1 is SGHRS and CDR2 is YFSETQ in the germline V gene. CDR3 nucleotide sequence: TGCGCCAGCAGCTTGGAGGCCCCCTACGAGCAGTACTTC. This gives the protein CASSLEAPYEQYF.

The chain has TRBV5-1 and TRBJ2-7; D may be TRBD2 (8 bases). This CDR3 contains 13 residues. The germline V and J ends were trimmed by 5 bases and 7 bases, with 16 bases remaining between them. Per the germline V gene, CDR1 is SGHRS and CDR2 is YFSETQ. The CDR3 loop reads CASRETGTREQYF. Here the CDR3 DNA reads TGCGCCAGCAGGGAGACAGGGACTAGGGAGCAGTACTTC.

This clone appeared once. The V and J genes are TRBV2 and TRBJ2-5, with 8 bases that match TRBD1. Per the germline V gene, CDR1 is SNHLY and CDR2 is FYNNEI. V trimming: 6 bases; J trimming: 1 base; junction bases outside the gene matches: 7. CDR3 length: 15 amino acids. The DNA for the CDR3 is TGTGCCAGCAGGGGAACAGGGGGAGGCCAAGAGACCCAGTACTTC. Translation: CASRGTGGGQETQYF. Full variable domain (missing parts from reference TRBV2 and TRBJ2-5): EPEVTQTPSHQVTQMGQEVILRCVPISNHLYFYWYRQILGQKVEFLVSFYNNEISEKSEIFDDQFSVERPDGSNFTLKIRSTKLEDSAMYFCASRGTGGGQETQYFGPGTRLLVL.

Only a few counts were recorded for this clone. This rearrangement joins TRBV5-5 to TRBJ2-7; no clear D. V was cut by 0 bases and J by 6 bases, with 10 bases left in between. CDR1 and CDR2 from the germline V gene are SGHKS and YYEKEE (reference sequence). The CDR3 runs 13 residues. CDR3 DNA: TGTGCCAGCAGCTTGGTCGGGTCGGGCGAGCAGTACTTC. It translates to CASSLVGSGEQYF.

V gene TRBV6-5 combines with J gene TRBJ2-2; D is uncertain. The CDR3 contains 15 residues. Trimming took off 5 bases at V and 5 bases at J, with 15 bases between the two ends. Germline CDR1 and CDR2: MNHEY and SVGAGI. The CDR3 DNA reads as TGTGCCAGCAGTAACCAAGACGGACGTACCGGGGAGCTGTTTTTT. It translates to CASSNQDGRTGELFF.

The chain carries TRBV7-9 and TRBJ2-2; unclear D gene. In germline, CDR1 is SEHNR, CDR2 FQNEAQ (reference sequence). The CDR3 is made up of 15 amino acids. The ends were cut back, 3 bases at V and 4 bases at J, with 12 bases in the middle. The CDR3, as DNA: TGTGCCAGCAGCTTTTCAGATCCCTCCACCGGGGAGCTGTTTTTT. This encodes CASSFSDPSTGELFF.

The chain has TRBV10-2 and TRBJ2-3; 8 bases agree with TRBD2. The CDR3 sequence is 15 residues long. The trim removed 6 bases at V and 6 bases at J, leaving 11 bases unmatched. CDR1 and CDR2 from the germline V gene are WSHSY and SAAADI. CDR3 DNA: TGCGCCAGCAGGAGTAGCGGGATCCGAGGGGATACGCAGTATTTT. Encoded protein: CASRSSGIRGDTQYF.